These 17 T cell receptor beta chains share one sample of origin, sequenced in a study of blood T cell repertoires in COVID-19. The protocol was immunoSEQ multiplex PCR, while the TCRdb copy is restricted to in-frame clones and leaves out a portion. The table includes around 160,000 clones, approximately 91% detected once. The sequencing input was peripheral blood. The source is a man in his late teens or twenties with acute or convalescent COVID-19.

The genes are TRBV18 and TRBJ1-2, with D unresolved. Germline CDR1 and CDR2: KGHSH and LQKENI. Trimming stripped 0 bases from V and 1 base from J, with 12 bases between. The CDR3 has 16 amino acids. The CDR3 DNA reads TGTGCCAGCTCACCACCGAGGGCTAAGGGTAACTATGGCTACACCTTC. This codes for CASSPPRAKGNYGYTF.

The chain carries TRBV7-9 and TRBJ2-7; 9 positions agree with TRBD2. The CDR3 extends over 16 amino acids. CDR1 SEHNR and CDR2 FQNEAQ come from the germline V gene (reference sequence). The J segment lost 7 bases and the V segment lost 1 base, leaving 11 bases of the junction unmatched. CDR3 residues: CASSLVGAGGPEEQYF. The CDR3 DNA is TGTGCCAGCAGCTTAGTAGGTGCGGGAGGGCCTGAAGAGCAGTACTTC.

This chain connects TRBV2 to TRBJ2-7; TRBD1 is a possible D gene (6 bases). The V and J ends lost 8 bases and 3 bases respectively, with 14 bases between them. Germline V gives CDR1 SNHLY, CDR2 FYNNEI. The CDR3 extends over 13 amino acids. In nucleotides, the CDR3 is TGTGCCAGCGTACAGGACAGAGGCTACGAGCAGTACTTC. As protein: CASVQDRGYEQYF. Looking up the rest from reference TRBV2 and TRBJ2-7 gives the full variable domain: EPEVTQTPSHQVTQMGQEVILRCVPISNHLYFYWYRQILGQKVEFLVSFYNNEISEKSEIFDDQFSVERPDGSNFTLKIRSTKLEDSAMYFCASVQDRGYEQYFGPGTRLTVT.

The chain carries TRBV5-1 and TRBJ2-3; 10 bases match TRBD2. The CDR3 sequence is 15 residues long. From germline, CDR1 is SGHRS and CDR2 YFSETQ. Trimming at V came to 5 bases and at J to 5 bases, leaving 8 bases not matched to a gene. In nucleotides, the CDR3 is TGCGCCAGCAGTACTCAGCGGGGGGGCCAAGATACGCAGTATTTT. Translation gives CASSTQRGGQDTQYF.

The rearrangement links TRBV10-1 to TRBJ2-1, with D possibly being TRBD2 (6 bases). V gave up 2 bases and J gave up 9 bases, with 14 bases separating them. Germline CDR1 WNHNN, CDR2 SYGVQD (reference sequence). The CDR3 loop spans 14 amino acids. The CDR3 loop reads CASSEQWEVGEQFF. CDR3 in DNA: TGCGCCAGCAGTGAGCAGTGGGAGGTAGGTGAGCAGTTCTTC.

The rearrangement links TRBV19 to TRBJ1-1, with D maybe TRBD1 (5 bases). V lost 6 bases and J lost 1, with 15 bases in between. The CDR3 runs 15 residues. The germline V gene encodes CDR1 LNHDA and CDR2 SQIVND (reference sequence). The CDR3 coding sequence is TGTGCCAGTAGCACTTTTCTAACAGGGAACACTGAAGCTTTCTTT. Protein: CASSTFLTGNTEAFF. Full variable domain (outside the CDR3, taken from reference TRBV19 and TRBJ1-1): DGGITQSPKYLFRKEGQNVTLSCEQNLNHDAMYWYRQDPGQGLRLIYYSQIVNDFQKGDIAEGYSVSREKKESFPLTVTSAQKNPTAFYLCASSTFLTGNTEAFFGQGTRLTVV.

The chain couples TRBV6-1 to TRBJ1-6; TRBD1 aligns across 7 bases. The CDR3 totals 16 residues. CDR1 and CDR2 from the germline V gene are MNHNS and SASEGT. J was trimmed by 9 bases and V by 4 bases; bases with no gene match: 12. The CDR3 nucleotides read TGTGCCAGCAGTGTGAATAATCAGGGGGGTGCTTCACCCCTCCACTTT. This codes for CASSVNNQGGASPLHF.

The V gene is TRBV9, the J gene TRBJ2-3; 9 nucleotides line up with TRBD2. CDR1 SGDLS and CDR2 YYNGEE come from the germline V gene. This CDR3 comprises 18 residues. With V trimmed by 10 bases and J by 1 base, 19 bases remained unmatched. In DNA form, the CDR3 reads TGTGCCCGCCGGGGGACTCGCGGGGGGGCCCCGGGCACAGATACGCAGTATTTT. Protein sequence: CARRGTRGGAPGTDTQYF.

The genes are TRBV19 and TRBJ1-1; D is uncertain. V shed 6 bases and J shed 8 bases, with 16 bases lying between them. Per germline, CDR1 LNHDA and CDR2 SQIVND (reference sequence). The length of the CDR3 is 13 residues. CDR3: CASRNIGGPEAFF. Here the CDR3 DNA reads TGTGCCAGTAGAAATATTGGAGGGCCGGAAGCTTTCTTT. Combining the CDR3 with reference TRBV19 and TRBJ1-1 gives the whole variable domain DGGITQSPKYLFRKEGQNVTLSCEQNLNHDAMYWYRQDPGQGLRLIYYSQIVNDFQKGDIAEGYSVSREKKESFPLTVTSAQKNPTAFYLCASRNIGGPEAFFGQGTRLTVV.

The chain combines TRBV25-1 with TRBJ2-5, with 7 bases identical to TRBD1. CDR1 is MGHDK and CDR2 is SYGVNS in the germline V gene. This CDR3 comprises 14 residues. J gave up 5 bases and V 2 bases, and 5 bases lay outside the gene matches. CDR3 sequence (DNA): TGTGCCAGCAGTGAAACCGGCAGGGGGGAGACCCAGTACTTC. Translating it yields CASSETGRGETQYF.

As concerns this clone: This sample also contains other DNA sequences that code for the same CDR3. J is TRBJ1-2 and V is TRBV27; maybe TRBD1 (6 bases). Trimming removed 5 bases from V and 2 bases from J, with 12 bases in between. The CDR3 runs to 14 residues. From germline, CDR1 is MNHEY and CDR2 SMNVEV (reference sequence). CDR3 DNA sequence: TGTGCCAGCAGTCCCCGACAGGCCAACTATGGCTACACCTTC. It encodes CASSPRQANYGYTF.

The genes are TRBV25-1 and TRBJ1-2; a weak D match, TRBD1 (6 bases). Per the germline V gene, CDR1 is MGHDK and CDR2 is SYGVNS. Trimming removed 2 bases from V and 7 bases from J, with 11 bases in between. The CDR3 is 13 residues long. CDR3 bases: TGTGCCAGCAGTGAAAGCCGGGACACTGGCTACACCTTC. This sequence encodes CASSESRDTGYTF.

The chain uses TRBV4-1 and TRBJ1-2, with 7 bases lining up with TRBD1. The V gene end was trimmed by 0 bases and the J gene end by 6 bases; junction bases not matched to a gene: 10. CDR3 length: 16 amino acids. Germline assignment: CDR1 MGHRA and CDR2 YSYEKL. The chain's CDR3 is CASSQDGGGPTNGYTF. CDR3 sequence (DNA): TGCGCCAGCAGCCAAGATGGAGGGGGCCCCACAAATGGCTACACCTTC.

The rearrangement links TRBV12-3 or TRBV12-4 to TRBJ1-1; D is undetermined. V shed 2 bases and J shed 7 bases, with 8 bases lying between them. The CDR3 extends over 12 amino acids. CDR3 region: CASSLSEVEAFF. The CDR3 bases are TGTGCCAGCAGTTTATCGGAGGTTGAAGCTTTCTTT.

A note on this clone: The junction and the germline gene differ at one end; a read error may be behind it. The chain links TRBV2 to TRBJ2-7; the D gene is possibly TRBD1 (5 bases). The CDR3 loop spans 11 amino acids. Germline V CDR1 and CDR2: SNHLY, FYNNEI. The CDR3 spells CASSEKRTPNF. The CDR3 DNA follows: TGTGCCAGCAGTGAAAAAAGGACACCTAACTTC. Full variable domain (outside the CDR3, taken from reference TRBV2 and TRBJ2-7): EPEVTQTPSHQVTQMGQEVILRCVPISNHLYFYWYRQILGQKVEFLVSFYNNEISEKSEIFDDQFSVERPDGSNFTLKIRSTKLEDSAMYFCASSEKRTPNFGPGTRLTVT.

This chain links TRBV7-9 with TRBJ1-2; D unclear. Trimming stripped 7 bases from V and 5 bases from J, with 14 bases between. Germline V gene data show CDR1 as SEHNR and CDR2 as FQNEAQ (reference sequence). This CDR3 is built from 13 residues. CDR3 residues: CASTHGWEYGYTF. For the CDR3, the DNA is TGTGCCAGCACCCACGGGTGGGAGTATGGCTACACCTTC.

CDR3: CASSYSAGSNTEAFF. Here the CDR3 DNA reads TGTGCCAGCAGTTACTCGGCAGGGTCGAACACTGAAGCTTTCTTT. The V and J genes are TRBV6-5 and TRBJ1-1; D might be TRBD1 (5 bases). The CDR3 length is 15 residues. V dropped 0 bases and J dropped 1 base, with 9 bases sitting between them. The germline V gene has CDR1 MNHEY and CDR2 SVGAGI.